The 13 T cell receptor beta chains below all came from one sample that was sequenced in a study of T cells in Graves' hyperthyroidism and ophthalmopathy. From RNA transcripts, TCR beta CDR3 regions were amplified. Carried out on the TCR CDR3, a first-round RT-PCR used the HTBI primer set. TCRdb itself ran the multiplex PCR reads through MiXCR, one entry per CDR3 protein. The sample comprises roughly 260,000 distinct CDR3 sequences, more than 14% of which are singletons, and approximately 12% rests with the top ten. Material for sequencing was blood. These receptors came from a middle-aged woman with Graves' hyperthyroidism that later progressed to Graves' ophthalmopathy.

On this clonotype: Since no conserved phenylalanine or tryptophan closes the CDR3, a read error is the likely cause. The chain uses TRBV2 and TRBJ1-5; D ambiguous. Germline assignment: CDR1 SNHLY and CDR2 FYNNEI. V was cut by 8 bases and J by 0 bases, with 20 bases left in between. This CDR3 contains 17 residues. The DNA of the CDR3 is TGTGCCAGCCGCGCAGACGGGCGGCCTTATAGCAATCAGCCCCAGCATATT. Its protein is CASRADGRPYSNQPQHI.

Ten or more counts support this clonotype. The CDR3 reads CASSERAGGYEQYF. In DNA form, the CDR3 reads TGTGCCAGCAGTGAAAGGGCAGGGGGCTACGAGCAGTACTTC. The gene calls are TRBV2 and TRBJ2-7; 7 bases map to TRBD1. Germline V gene sequence: CDR1 SNHLY, CDR2 FYNNEI. V lost 2 bases to trimming and J lost 3 bases; unmatched junction nucleotides: 4. CDR3 length: 14 amino acids.

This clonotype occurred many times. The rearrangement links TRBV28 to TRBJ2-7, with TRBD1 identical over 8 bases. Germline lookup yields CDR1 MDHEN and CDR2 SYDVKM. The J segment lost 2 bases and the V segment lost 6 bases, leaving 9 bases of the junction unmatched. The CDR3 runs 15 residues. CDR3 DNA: TGTGCCAGCAGCCGGACAGGGTTTGTGACCTACGAGCAGTACTTC. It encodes CASSRTGFVTYEQYF.

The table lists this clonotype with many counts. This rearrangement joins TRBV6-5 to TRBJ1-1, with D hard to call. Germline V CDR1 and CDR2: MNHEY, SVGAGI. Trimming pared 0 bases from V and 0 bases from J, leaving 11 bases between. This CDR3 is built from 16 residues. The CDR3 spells CASSYSYGGMNTEAFF. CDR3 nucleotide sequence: TGTGCCAGCAGTTACTCGTACGGAGGTATGAACACTGAAGCTTTCTTT.

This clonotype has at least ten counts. In DNA, the CDR3 is TGCAGCGTTGCGGAGGGGGTGAACACTGAAGCTTTCTTT. Translated, it gives CSVAEGVNTEAFF. J is TRBJ1-1 and V is TRBV29-1; a weak D match, TRBD1 (6 bases). V lost 4 bases and J lost 0, with 9 bases in between. The CDR3 length is 13 residues. CDR1 and CDR2 (germline): SQVTM, ANQGSEA. Full variable domain (outside the CDR3, taken from reference TRBV29-1 and TRBJ1-1): SAVISQKPSRDICQRGTSLTIQCQVDSQVTMMFWYRQQPGQSLTLIATANQGSEATYESGFVIDKFPISRPNLTFSTLTVSNMSPEDSSIYLCSVAEGVNTEAFFGQGTRLTVV.

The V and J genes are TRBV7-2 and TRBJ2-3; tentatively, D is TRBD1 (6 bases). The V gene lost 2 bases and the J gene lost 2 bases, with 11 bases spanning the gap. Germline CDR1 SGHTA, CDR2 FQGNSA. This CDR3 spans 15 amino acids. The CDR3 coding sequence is TGTGCCAGCAGCTTAACAGGGATCTCCACAGATACGCAGTATTTT. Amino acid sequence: CASSLTGISTDTQYF.

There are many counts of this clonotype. CDR3 bases: TGTGCCTGGGGAACAGGGATCGGACAGCCCCAGCATTTT. Translation: CAWGTGIGQPQHF. J is TRBJ1-5 and V is TRBV30; maybe TRBD1 (6 bases). V lost 5 bases to trimming and J lost 7 bases, with 15 bases between them. CDR1 is GTSNPN and CDR2 is SVGIG in the germline V gene (reference sequence). CDR3 length equals 13 residues.

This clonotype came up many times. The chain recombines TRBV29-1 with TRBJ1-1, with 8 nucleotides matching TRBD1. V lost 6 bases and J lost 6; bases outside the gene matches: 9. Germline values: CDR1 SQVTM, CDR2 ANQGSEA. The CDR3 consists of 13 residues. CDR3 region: CSVAQGEFSEAFF. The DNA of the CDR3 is TGCAGCGTAGCACAGGGGGAATTCTCTGAAGCTTTCTTT.

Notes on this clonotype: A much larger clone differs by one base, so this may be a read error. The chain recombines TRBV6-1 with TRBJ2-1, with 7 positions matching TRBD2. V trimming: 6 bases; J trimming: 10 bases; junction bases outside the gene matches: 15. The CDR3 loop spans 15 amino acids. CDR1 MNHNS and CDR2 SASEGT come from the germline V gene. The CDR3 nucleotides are TGTGCCAGCAGCGGTGAGCGGGATCCCTCTTACGAGCAGTTCTTC. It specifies CASSGERDPSYEQFF.

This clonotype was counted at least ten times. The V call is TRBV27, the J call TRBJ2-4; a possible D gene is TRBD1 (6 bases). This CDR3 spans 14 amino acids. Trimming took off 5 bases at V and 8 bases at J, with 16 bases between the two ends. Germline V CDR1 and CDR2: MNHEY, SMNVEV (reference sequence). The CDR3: CASSPKIEGDIQYF. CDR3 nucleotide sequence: TGTGCCAGCAGTCCAAAGATCGAGGGGGACATTCAGTACTTC.

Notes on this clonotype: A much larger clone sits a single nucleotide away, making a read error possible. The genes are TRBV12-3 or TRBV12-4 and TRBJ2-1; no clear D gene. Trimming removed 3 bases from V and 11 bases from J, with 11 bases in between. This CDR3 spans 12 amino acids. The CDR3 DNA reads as TGTGCCAGCAGTTTCGAGGTCGGTAAGCAGTTCTTC. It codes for CASSFEVGKQFF.

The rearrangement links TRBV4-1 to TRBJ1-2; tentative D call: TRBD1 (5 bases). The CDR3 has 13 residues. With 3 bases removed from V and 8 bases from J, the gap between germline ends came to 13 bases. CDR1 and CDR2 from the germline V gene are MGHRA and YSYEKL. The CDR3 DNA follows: TGCGCCAGCAGCCATGGGACGTCGGGAGGCTACACCTTC. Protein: CASSHGTSGGYTF.

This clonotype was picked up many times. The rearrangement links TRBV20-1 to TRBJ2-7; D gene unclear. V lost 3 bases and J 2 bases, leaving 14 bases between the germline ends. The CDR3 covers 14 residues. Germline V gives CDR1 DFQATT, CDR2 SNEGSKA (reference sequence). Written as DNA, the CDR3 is TGCAGTGCTAGGGATACCGGGTCGGCCTACGAGCAGTACTTC. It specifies CSARDTGSAYEQYF.